This T cell receptor (beta chain) was identified during a study of cytomegalovirus exposure and HLA in healthy donors. The overall study: The study placed 80% to 85% of its 350 to 400 genotyped donors in the Caucasian-associated ancestry cluster.

Both 60 Vbeta primers and 13 Jbeta primers went into the PCR. The protocol was immunoSEQ multiplex PCR, while the TCRdb copy is restricted to in-frame clones and leaves out a portion. The sample contains about 90,000 clones, less than 80% of which appear only once. Remarks on this clone: Its antigen is unidentified.

Findings of the study overall: TCR beta V- and J-gene trimming, according to a later analysis, was linked to a missense DCLRE1C variant. Later analysis revealed greater clonal expansion in HLA-associated TCR beta chains than in equally common others.

Sequencing used PBMCs. This TCR came from a man in his thirties or forties in good health and CMV-seropositive.

The CDR3 reads CASALTGGTGELFF. The CDR3 nucleotides read TGTGCTAGTGCTCTGACAGGGGGCACCGGGGAGCTGTTTTTT. V is TRBV12-5 and J is TRBJ2-2; 9 bases fit TRBD1. The germline gives CDR1 LGHNT, CDR2 FRNRAP. J was trimmed by 4 bases and V by 7 bases; bases with no gene match: 4. The CDR3 sequence is 14 residues long.